This T cell receptor (beta chain) originates from a study of blood T cell repertoires in COVID-19. Study at large: Samples of COVID-19 (acute and convalescent) were obtained from the United States, Italy and Spain. Nucleic acid was either cDNA or gDNA, and it came from T cells, B-cell-depleted T cells, or PBMCs.

Original analysis: Amplification of reference gene primers provided the estimated nucleated cell counts. This table comes from immunoSEQ multiplex PCR, and its TCRdb copy is limited to in-frame clones, with some not included. The V and J calls and clone size are taken from that table; D and trimming were inferred from the DNA. The sample includes roughly 250,000 clones, around 80% of them seen just once. The CDR3 totals 13 residues. CDR1 and CDR2 from the germline V gene are KGHDR and SFDVKD. V was shortened by 2 bases and J by 5 bases, with 9 bases between the two germline ends. The chain couples TRBV24-1 to TRBJ2-7, with D possibly being TRBD1 (6 bases). The sequencing sample was made of peripheral blood. The sequence derives from a man in his forties or fifties with active or convalescent COVID-19. Here the CDR3 reads CATSDSPGDEQYF. CDR3 DNA: TGTGCCACCAGTGATTCCCCAGGGGACGAGCAGTACTTC.